This entry concerns a single TCR beta chain. Its antigen is as yet unknown. Both 60 Vbeta primers and 13 Jbeta primers went into the PCR. Sequencing used immunoSEQ multiplex PCR; TCRdb keeps in-frame clones, though not all of them. The sample carries 120,000 to 150,000 clones, about 80% recorded once. Per the germline V gene, CDR1 is SGHRS and CDR2 is YFSETQ. The CDR3 consists of 14 residues. V was clipped by 5 bases and J by 1 base; unmatched bases: 4. This specimen belongs to a study of cytomegalovirus exposure and HLA in healthy donors. Study results and caveats: In a later analysis, compared with equally common non-associated chains, HLA-associated beta chains were more expanded.

Sample: PBMCs. This chain joins TRBV5-1 and TRBJ1-1, with 8 nucleotides matching TRBD1. This clonotype was sampled from a man aged 25-45 years in good health and CMV-seropositive. The CDR3 DNA sequence: TGCGCCAGCAGTTCCGACAGGGGGAACACTGAAGCTTTCTTT. Protein sequence: CASSSDRGNTEAFF.